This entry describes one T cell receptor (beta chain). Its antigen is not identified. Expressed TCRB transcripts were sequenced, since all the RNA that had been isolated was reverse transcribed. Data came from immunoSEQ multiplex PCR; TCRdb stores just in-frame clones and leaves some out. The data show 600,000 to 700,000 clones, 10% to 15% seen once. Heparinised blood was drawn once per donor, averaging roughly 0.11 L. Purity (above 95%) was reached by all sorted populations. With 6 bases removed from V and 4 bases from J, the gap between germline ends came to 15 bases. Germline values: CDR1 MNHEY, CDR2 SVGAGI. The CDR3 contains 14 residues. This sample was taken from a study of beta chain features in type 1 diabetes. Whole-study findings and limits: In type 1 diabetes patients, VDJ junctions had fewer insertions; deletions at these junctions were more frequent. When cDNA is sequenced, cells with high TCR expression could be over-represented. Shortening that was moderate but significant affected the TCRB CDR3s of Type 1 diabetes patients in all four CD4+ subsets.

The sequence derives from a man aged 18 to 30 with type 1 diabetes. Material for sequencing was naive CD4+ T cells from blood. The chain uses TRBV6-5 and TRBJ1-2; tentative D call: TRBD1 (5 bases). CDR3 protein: CASRRQGASYGYTF. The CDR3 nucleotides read TGTGCCAGCAGACGGCAAGGGGCTAGCTATGGCTACACCTTC.